A single sample gave rise to the 30 T cell receptor beta chains below, sequenced in a study of T-cell memory formation after mild COVID-19. TCRdb called the 5' RACE reads again in MiXCR, with one record for every CDR3 protein. The sample lists some 600,000 distinct CDR3 sequences, 17% occurring once. Specimen: PBMCs or a T cell subset sorted from them (not recorded which). The receptors come from an adult woman who had mild COVID-19 (a few samples of this study predate the infection). Cell type and time point are not known.

The J gene is TRBJ2-1, the V gene TRBV7-9; TRBD2 agrees at 11 bases. The germline gives CDR1 SEHNR, CDR2 FQNEAQ (reference sequence). V shed 3 bases, J shed 8 bases, and the junction held 6 bases outside the gene matches. The CDR3 is 15 amino acids. The CDR3 sequence: CASSLASGGIDEQFF. CDR3 bases: TGTGCCAGCAGCTTGGCTAGCGGGGGGATCGATGAGCAGTTCTTC. Combining the CDR3 with reference TRBV7-9 and TRBJ2-1 gives the whole variable domain DTGVSQNPRHKITKRGQNVTFRCDPISEHNRLYWYRQTLGQGPEFLTYFQNEAQLEKSRLLSDRFSAERPKGSFSTLEIQRTEQGDSAMYLCASSLASGGIDEQFFGPGTRLTVL.

Only a few counts were recorded for this clonotype. The rearrangement links TRBV28 to TRBJ1-4; maybe TRBD1 (5 bases). Trimming removed 2 bases from V and 8 bases from J, with 12 bases in between. Germline V gene sequence: CDR1 MDHEN, CDR2 SYDVKM. The CDR3 runs 14 residues. The CDR3 is CASSLRDLGEKLFF. CDR3 nucleotide sequence: TGTGCCAGCAGTTTACGGGACCTGGGGGAAAAACTGTTTTTT.

V gene TRBV6-5 combines with J gene TRBJ2-3; perhaps D is TRBD1 or TRBD2 (6 bases each). Germline CDR1 MNHEY, CDR2 SVGAGI. Deletions cut 0 bases from V and 3 bases from J, with 16 bases between. This CDR3 has 17 residues. The CDR3 sequence is CASSYSASGGLTDTQYF. In nucleotides, the CDR3 is TGTGCCAGCAGTTACTCGGCGTCCGGGGGCCTTACAGATACGCAGTATTTT.

This clonotype was counted between two and nine times. The chain links TRBV20-1 to TRBJ1-1; D is ambiguous. Trimming left V 6 bases short and J 4 bases short, with 21 bases between. Germline V gene sequence: CDR1 DFQATT, CDR2 SNEGSKA (reference sequence). This CDR3 is 15 amino acids long. The CDR3 nucleotides are TGCAGTGCAACTACCGGGATCCCCCGGGGCACTGAAGCTTTCTTT. Its translation is CSATTGIPRGTEAFF.

In its sample, this clonotype was seen once. The rearrangement joins TRBV5-1 to TRBJ1-4; weak D call: TRBD1 (6 bases). Trimming shortened V by 1 base and J by 0 bases, and 10 bases separated the two germline ends. Germline lookup yields CDR1 SGHRS and CDR2 YFSETQ. The CDR3 is made up of 16 amino acids. DNA for the CDR3: TGCGCCAGCAGCTTGACAGGGTCGTCAACTAATGAAAAACTGTTTTTT. It encodes CASSLTGSSTNEKLFF.

The sample holds a few counts of this clonotype. The V call is TRBV7-9, the J call TRBJ2-7; 10 nucleotides match TRBD1. The CDR3 runs to 18 residues. V was clipped by 0 bases and J by 1 base; unmatched bases: 9. Germline lookup yields CDR1 SEHNR and CDR2 FQNEAQ (reference sequence). CDR3 nucleotide sequence: TGTGCCAGCAGCTTAGCGTCTTCCCGGGACAGGGGATCCTACGAGCAGTACTTC. Translated, it gives CASSLASSRDRGSYEQYF.

The chain links TRBV9 to TRBJ1-4; D is unclear. CDR3 length equals 15 residues. Germline V gene sequence: CDR1 SGDLS, CDR2 YYNGEE. V lost 4 bases and J lost 5, with 15 bases in between. The DNA for the CDR3 is TGTGCCAGCAGCCCACCCGGGGTGACGAATGAAAAACTGTTTTTT. Amino acids: CASSPPGVTNEKLFF.

This clonotype was observed many times. V gene TRBV5-1 combines with J gene TRBJ1-1; D uncertain. CDR3 size: 19 residues. V dropped 4 bases and J dropped 1 base, with 26 bases sitting between them. CDR1 is SGHRS and CDR2 is YFSETQ in the germline V gene. The CDR3 spells CASSTNSGTFQRTNTEAFF. In DNA, the CDR3 is TGCGCCAGCAGCACTAATTCGGGCACCTTTCAGAGGACGAACACTGAAGCTTTCTTT.

This clonotype was observed a few times. The rearrangement uses TRBV4-3 and TRBJ2-3, with D maybe TRBD2 (6 bases). V lost 1 base and J lost 1, with 12 bases in between. The CDR3 runs to 16 residues. Germline assignment: CDR1 LGHNA and CDR2 YSLEER. DNA of the CDR3: TGCGCCAGCAGCCAAGTTGCGGGATCGGGCACAGATACGCAGTATTTT. Translation gives CASSQVAGSGTDTQYF.

The V call is TRBV15, the J call TRBJ2-1; 9 positions match TRBD1. Germline values: CDR1 LNHNV, CDR2 YYDKDF (reference sequence). The CDR3 has 16 residues. V dropped 2 bases and J dropped 3; count of bases not matched to a gene: 5. The CDR3 loop reads CATSRLTTGGYNEQFF. CDR3 in DNA: TGTGCCACCAGCAGACTTACGACAGGGGGCTACAATGAGCAGTTCTTC.

The V and J genes are TRBV3-1 and TRBJ1-1; 7 bases are shared with TRBD1. CDR3 length equals 14 residues. Germline V gives CDR1 LGHDT, CDR2 YNNKEL (reference sequence). Losses at the gene ends were 4 bases for V and 5 bases for J; bases not matched to a gene: 7. CDR3 region: CASSPSQGGTEAFF. CDR3 DNA: TGTGCCAGCAGCCCCTCCCAGGGGGGGACTGAAGCTTTCTTT.

J is TRBJ2-3 and V is TRBV12-3 or TRBV12-4, with 8 positions matching TRBD2. Trimming removed 5 bases from V and 0 bases from J; junction bases left unmatched: 7. This CDR3 contains 16 residues. CDR3 sequence: CASSRSGEGSTDTQYF. The CDR3 DNA reads TGTGCCAGCAGTCGTAGCGGGGAGGGGAGCACAGATACGCAGTATTTT.

The chain recombines TRBV4-1 with TRBJ1-1, with D perhaps TRBD1 (6 bases). Trimming left V 3 bases short and J 0 bases short, with 11 bases between. This CDR3 comprises 15 residues. Germline CDR1 MGHRA, CDR2 YSYEKL. In DNA, the CDR3 is TGCGCCAGCAGCCAGAAGACAGGCCTGAACACTGAAGCTTTCTTT. Encoded protein: CASSQKTGLNTEAFF.

The V gene is TRBV7-9, the J gene TRBJ1-2, with TRBD1 as a possible D gene (5 bases). This CDR3 spans 15 amino acids. V was cut by 6 bases and J by 0 bases, with 14 bases left in between. The V gene's germline CDR1 is SEHNR and CDR2 FQNEAQ (reference sequence). The CDR3 protein is CASRIQGTSNYGYTF. DNA of the CDR3: TGTGCCAGCAGAATCCAAGGGACCTCTAACTATGGCTACACCTTC. The variable domain in full, completed from reference TRBV7-9 and TRBJ1-2, reads DTGVSQNPRHKITKRGQNVTFRCDPISEHNRLYWYRQTLGQGPEFLTYFQNEAQLEKSRLLSDRFSAERPKGSFSTLEIQRTEQGDSAMYLCASRIQGTSNYGYTFGSGTRLTVV.

There are a few counts of this clonotype. The chain employs TRBV6-1 and TRBJ1-1, with a weak D call TRBD1 (5 bases). Germline values: CDR1 MNHNS, CDR2 SASEGT. V lost 4 bases, J lost 10 bases, and 16 bases lay in between. This CDR3 has 13 residues. CDR3: CASSGQSDLGAFF. The CDR3 coding sequence is TGTGCCAGCAGTGGACAGTCCGACCTTGGAGCTTTCTTT.

The table lists this clonotype with a few counts. V usage is TRBV12-3 or TRBV12-4 and J usage is TRBJ1-1; D is ambiguous. Trimming took off 1 base at V and 11 bases at J, with 8 bases between the two ends. This CDR3 has 11 residues. CDR3 in DNA: TGTGCCAGCAGTTTAGTTAGGTACGCTTTCTTT. It codes for CASSLVRYAFF.

CDR3 sequence reads: CASSLLREWYF. Written as DNA, the CDR3 is TGTGCCAGCAGCTTATTGAGGGAATGGTACTTC. The rearrangement joins TRBV7-9 to TRBJ2-7; the D gene is possibly TRBD2 (5 bases). Trimming stripped 2 bases from V and 12 bases from J, with 11 bases between. The length of the CDR3 is 11 residues. Germline V lookup: CDR1 SEHNR, CDR2 FQNEAQ (reference sequence).

The V gene is TRBV6-1, the J gene TRBJ1-5, with TRBD1 matching over 9 bases. Germline CDR1 reads MNHNS; CDR2 reads SASEGT. CDR3 length: 15 amino acids. Trimming took 7 bases from V and 3 from J; bases not matched to a gene: 7. This CDR3 is CASTSRDRDNQPQHF. The CDR3 bases are TGTGCCAGCACATCACGGGACAGGGACAATCAGCCCCAGCATTTT.

There are a few counts of this clonotype. The V call is TRBV7-9, the J call TRBJ2-1; TRBD2 aligns across 12 bases. The V gene end was trimmed by 2 bases and the J gene end by 5 bases; junction bases not matched to a gene: 4. The CDR3 extends over 16 amino acids. Germline assignment: CDR1 SEHNR and CDR2 FQNEAQ (reference sequence). In DNA form, the CDR3 reads TGTGCCAGCAGCTTAAATGGACTAGCGGGGCACAATGAGCAGTTCTTC. This codes for CASSLNGLAGHNEQFF.

The sample holds a few counts of this clonotype. The chain links TRBV9 to TRBJ2-3; a weak D match, TRBD2 (7 bases). Germline V gene sequence: CDR1 SGDLS, CDR2 YYNGEE. With 0 bases removed from V and 3 bases from J, the gap between germline ends came to 20 bases. CDR3 length: 18 amino acids. The CDR3 DNA is TGTGCCAGCAGCGTAGGAAAAACGGCGGGGGCGTCAACAGATACGCAGTATTTT. Translated: CASSVGKTAGASTDTQYF.

This clonotype turned up a few times. CDR3 DNA: TGTGCCAGCAGTTTCGGGGAAACCGGAGCTTTCTTT. Protein sequence: CASSFGETGAFF. The rearrangement joins TRBV12-3 or TRBV12-4 to TRBJ1-1; D unresolved. Trimming left V 3 bases short and J 10 bases short, with 12 bases between. The CDR3 is 12 residues long.

This chain joins TRBV29-1 and TRBJ2-5, with 14 bases fitting TRBD2. Trimming at V came to 6 bases and at J to 4 bases, leaving 4 bases not matched to a gene. Germline-derived CDR1 and CDR2 are SQVTM and ANQGSEA. This CDR3 spans 14 amino acids. CDR3 amino acids: CSVGTSGGVETQYF. For the CDR3, the DNA is TGCAGCGTGGGGACTAGCGGGGGAGTAGAGACCCAGTACTTC.

This chain links TRBV5-6 with TRBJ1-2; 7 bases align to TRBD1. Germline CDR1 is SGHDT and CDR2 is YYEEEE. The CDR3 totals 16 residues. Unmatched junction bases numbered 13, after V lost 4 bases and J lost 4 bases. The CDR3 spells CASSTGTAQHLYGYTF. Written as DNA, the CDR3 is TGTGCCAGCAGCACCGGGACAGCCCAACATCTCTATGGCTACACCTTC.

This clonotype showed up just a few times. This chain joins TRBV5-1 and TRBJ1-5, with a tentative D call TRBD1 (5 bases). V lost 3 bases and J lost 9, with 10 bases in between. Germline V lookup: CDR1 SGHRS, CDR2 YFSETQ. The CDR3 has 12 amino acids. This chain's CDR3 is CASSSDQGPQHF. The DNA of the CDR3 is TGCGCCAGCAGCTCGGATCAGGGGCCCCAGCATTTT.

This clonotype was recorded a few times. V and J are TRBV4-1 and TRBJ2-5; D remains ambiguous. V was pared by 3 bases and J by 2 bases, with 7 bases between. In germline, CDR1 is MGHRA, CDR2 YSYEKL. The CDR3 loop spans 13 amino acids. Here the CDR3 reads CASSQAEQETQYF. The CDR3 region has the DNA TGCGCCAGCAGCCAGGCGGAGCAAGAGACCCAGTACTTC.

The sample holds many counts of this clonotype. The chain recombines TRBV7-6 with TRBJ2-7; 8 bases align to TRBD1. The CDR3 runs 14 residues. The ends lost 5 bases at V and 3 bases at J; junction bases unmatched: 6. The germline gives CDR1 SGHVS, CDR2 FNYEAQ. As DNA, the CDR3 is TGTGCCAGCAGCCTAGACAGGGGAGACTACGAGCAGTACTTC. Translation: CASSLDRGDYEQYF.

This clonotype was observed a few times. The V gene is TRBV3-1, the J gene TRBJ2-1; 10 nucleotides match TRBD2. J was trimmed by 1 base and V by 2 bases; bases with no gene match: 8. The CDR3 is 18 residues long. Germline CDR1 and CDR2: LGHDT and YNNKEL (reference sequence). CDR3: CASSQSLAGVGSYNEQFF. CDR3 DNA sequence: TGTGCCAGCAGCCAAAGCCTAGCGGGAGTAGGTTCCTACAATGAGCAGTTCTTC.

In this sample, this clonotype turned up many times. V and J are TRBV12-3 or TRBV12-4 and TRBJ2-5; 10 bases line up with TRBD1. CDR3 size: 14 residues. V shed 3 bases and J 5 bases; nucleotides not matched to a gene: 3. This CDR3 is CASSFRTGGETQYF. The CDR3 DNA reads as TGTGCCAGCAGTTTCCGGACAGGGGGGGAGACCCAGTACTTC.

This clonotype was observed many times. V and J are TRBV20-1 and TRBJ2-3; TRBD2 matches at 8 bases. V was clipped by 1 base and J by 0 bases; unmatched bases: 6. This CDR3 spans 16 amino acids. Per the germline V gene, CDR1 is DFQATT and CDR2 is SNEGSKA (reference sequence). The DNA of the CDR3 is TGCAGTGCTAGAGGGGAACTAGCGGTTAGCACAGATACGCAGTATTTT. Amino acids: CSARGELAVSTDTQYF.

The genes are TRBV9 and TRBJ1-2; D gene unclear. The ends were cut back, 0 bases at V and 9 bases at J, with 15 bases in the middle. This CDR3 has 14 residues. Germline loops: CDR1 SGDLS, CDR2 YYNGEE. In DNA, the CDR3 is TGTGCCAGCAGCGTAGCCTCGTGGGCCAAAAGCTACACCTTC. Residues: CASSVASWAKSYTF.